Listed below are T cell receptor beta chains from one sample, sequenced in a study of blood T cells in healthy people across ages. Using its own MiXCR run on the 5' RACE reads, TCRdb lists one record per CDR3 protein. The sample records roughly 800,000 distinct CDR3 sequences, around 36% being singletons. Source material: blood. These receptors all come from a young man in good health. Each CDR3 is given with its conserved first and last residue. D genes are given only for firm matches. The size of a clone is reported for some rows only, either as once, few or many, or as a class for expanded clones.

TRBV12-3/TRBV12-4	TRBJ2-1	NA	NA	CASSVAVTYNEQFF	TGTGCCAGCAGTGTAGCGGTTACCTACAATGAGCAGTTCTTC
TRBV7-9	TRBJ1-5	NA	TRBD1	CASSQGGTGESQPQHF	TGTGCCAGCAGCCAAGGGGGTACAGGGGAGAGTCAGCCCCAGCATTTT
TRBV6-2/TRBV6-3	TRBJ1-1	NA	TRBD1	CASSQPGGTEAFF	TGTGCCAGCAGCCAACCAGGGGGAACTGAAGCTTTCTTT
TRBV7-2	TRBJ2-1	NA	TRBD1	CASSLPKGGYQETQFF	TGTGCCAGCAGCTTACCTAAAGGGGGCTACCAAGAGACCCAGTTCTTC
TRBV4-3	TRBJ1-1	few	NA	CASTLTENTEAFF	TGCGCCAGCACCCTGACAGAAAACACTGAAGCTTTCTTT
TRBV12-5	TRBJ1-4	NA	NA	CASGLGRFGEKLFF	TGTGCTAGTGGTTTAGGCAGGTTCGGCGAAAAACTGTTTTTT
TRBV5-4	TRBJ2-5	many	NA	CASSLGGDQETQYF	TGTGCCAGCAGCTTGGGGGGAGACCAAGAGACCCAGTACTTC
TRBV7-2	TRBJ2-5	NA	TRBD2	CASGTSRENEQYF	TGTGCCAGCGGGACTAGCAGGGAAAATGAGCAGTACTTC
TRBV29-1	TRBJ2-2	NA	NA	CSVPRTTGELFF	TGCAGCGTTCCCAGGACCACCGGGGAGCTGTTTTTT
TRBV12-3/TRBV12-4	TRBJ2-5	many	NA	CASSLGQQETQYF	TGTGCCAGCAGCCTCGGACAGCAAGAGACCCAGTACTTC
TRBV12-3/TRBV12-4	TRBJ1-1	many	NA	CASRPTMGTEAFF	TGTGCCAGCAGACCCACGATGGGGACTGAAGCTTTCTTT
TRBV5-1	TRBJ2-7	few	NA	CASSLGSVSYEQYF	TGCGCCAGCAGCTTGGGGTCTGTATCCTACGAGCAGTACTTC
TRBV20-1	TRBJ2-3	many	TRBD2	CSARPGMVAGVTDTQYF	TGCAGTGCTAGACCCGGTATGGTAGCGGGGGTAACAGATACGCAGTATTTT
TRBV9	TRBJ2-7	NA	NA	CASSGKGTDGEQYF	TGTGCCAGCAGCGGAAAAGGGACCGATGGCGAGCAGTACTTC
TRBV7-9	TRBJ2-1	NA	TRBD1	CASSSGTGTRYNEQFF	TGTGCCAGCAGCTCCGGGACAGGGACGCGATACAATGAGCAGTTCTTC
TRBV9	TRBJ2-3	few	TRBD1	CASSADRGADTQYF	TGTGCCAGCAGCGCCGACAGGGGTGCAGATACGCAGTATTTT
TRBV12-3/TRBV12-4	TRBJ1-1	many	NA	CASSLAVNTEAFF	TGCGCCAGCAGCTTGGCAGTGAACACTGAAGCTTTCTTT
TRBV4-3	TRBJ1-6	NA	NA	CASSQGRDDNSPLHF	TGCGCCAGCAGCCAAGGGAGGGATGATAATTCACCCCTCCACTTT
TRBV27	TRBJ1-2	NA	NA	CASSEGGSGGYTF	TGTGCCAGCAGTGAAGGGGGGAGTGGTGGCTACACCTTC
TRBV3-1	TRBJ2-3	NA	NA	CASSHEGRRHTQYF	TGTGCCAGCAGCCATGAGGGGCGACGTCATACGCAGTATTTT
TRBV4-3	TRBJ1-2	many	NA	CASSQEGTNYGYTF	TGCGCCAGCAGCCAAGAGGGCACCAACTATGGCTACACCTTC
TRBV20-1	TRBJ1-5	few	NA	CSARRVANQPQHF	TGCAGTGCTAGAAGGGTTGCGAATCAGCCCCAGCATTTT
TRBV7-2	TRBJ2-2	few	TRBD1	CASSAGQGANTGELFF	TGTGCCAGCAGCGCGGGACAGGGGGCTAACACCGGGGAGCTGTTTTTT
TRBV29-1	TRBJ1-2	many	TRBD1	CSVEGGGQVIGYTF	TGCAGCGTTGAGGGTGGCGGACAGGTGATAGGCTACACCTTC
TRBV7-9	TRBJ2-3	NA	NA	CASGHPVSGTDTQYF	TGTGCCAGCGGCCATCCAGTATCAGGGACAGATACGCAGTATTTT
TRBV20-1	TRBJ1-2	NA	NA	CSARDALKGYGYTF	TGCAGTGCTAGAGATGCCCTAAAGGGCTATGGCTACACCTTC
TRBV10-3	TRBJ1-1	NA	NA	CAISVGTNTEAFF	TGTGCCATCAGTGTAGGGACGAACACTGAAGCTTTCTTT
TRBV7-9	TRBJ1-5	few	NA	CASSSEGEFSNQPQHF	TGTGCCAGCAGCTCAGAGGGGGAGTTTAGCAATCAGCCCCAGCATTTT